What follows describes a single T cell receptor beta chain. The sample belongs to a study of OX40 agonist ivuxolimab in advanced cancers. As for the study in general: An agonistic anti-OX40 (CD134) antibody, ivuxolimab, was used to treat the patients.

Sequencing used immunoSEQ multiplex PCR; TCRdb keeps in-frame clones, though not all of them. The data hold some 40,000 clones, with more than 85% observed a single time. V was clipped by 3 bases and J by 7 bases, with 19 bases between them. Germline CDR1 is MDHEN and CDR2 is SYDVKM. CDR3 length: 15 residues. This clonotype originated in an adult with an advanced solid tumor such as melanoma, head and neck, liver or kidney cancer. The sample was CD4+ or CD8+ T cells sorted from blood, taken in a trial of the OX40 agonist ivuxolimab. This sequence joins TRBV28 and TRBJ2-7; tentatively, D is TRBD2 (6 bases). DNA of the CDR3: TGTGCCAGCAGTTTTTTGGGGGAGGTTTCTGGGGAGCAGTACTTC. Protein: CASSFLGEVSGEQYF.